This TCR beta chain was sequenced for a study of T cell changes during pregnancy in multiple sclerosis. This CDR3 is built from 14 residues. The V gene end was trimmed by 0 bases and the J gene end by 4 bases; junction bases not matched to a gene: 3. The germline V gene has CDR1 SGHRS and CDR2 YFSETQ. TCRdb keeps only in-frame clones here, not all; method: immunoSEQ multiplex PCR. The sample lists approximately 50,000 clones, around 90% occurring once. In its sample, this clone was seen many times. The TCR sequence derives from a female donor in good health, enrolled as a control in a pregnancy study. Sequenced here: CD4+ T cells from peripheral blood mononuclear cells, sampled after pregnancy. The V gene is TRBV5-1, the J gene TRBJ1-2, with TRBD1 matching 7 bases. CDR3 amino acids: CASSLEGATYGYTF. In DNA form, the CDR3 reads TGCGCCAGCAGCTTGGAGGGGGCGACCTATGGCTACACCTTC.